This TCR beta chain was captured by sequencing in a study of Ad26.COV2.S vaccination and SARS-CoV-2 variants. Clones were sequenced by immunoSEQ multiplex PCR, and TCRdb holds only the in-frame ones, with some missing. The table has around 300,000 clones, roughly 88% seen once. The treatment is: around 19 received Ad26.COV2.S at low or high dose, single or two shots; five or six received placebo; per-sample allocation not given. Vaccine and placebo recipients were sampled on day 63 after the first injection. Germline loops: CDR1 MGHRA, CDR2 YSYEKL. The V end was cut by 4 bases, the J end by 3 bases, with 6 bases between. This CDR3 comprises 13 residues.

This chain links TRBV4-1 with TRBJ2-2, with D hard to call. The starting material was peripheral blood, obtained in a trial of Ad26.COV2.S vaccine versus placebo. The origin of this receptor is a person aged 18-65 years who received the Ad26.COV2.S COVID-19 vaccine or a placebo. The CDR3 nucleotides are TGCGCCAGCAGCCGTCTGTACACCGGGGAGCTGTTTTTT. This codes for CASSRLYTGELFF.